This T cell receptor beta chain was obtained from a study of vaccination and CD4 T cells after COVID-19. This clonotype has just a few counts. Antigen specificity is unknown. V was clipped by 5 bases and J by 4 bases, with 19 bases between them. The CDR3 runs 15 residues. Germline CDR1 DFQATT, CDR2 SNEGSKA (reference sequence). As to treatment: approximately 11-day PBMC culture with coronavirus spike peptide pools or control peptides (ViraFEST assay). Researchers used the Oncomine TCR Beta short-read assay to sequence DNA from cultured CD4+ T cells. Using its own MiXCR run on the PCR reads, TCRdb lists one record per CDR3 protein. This sample yields about 15,000 distinct CDR3 sequences, of which over 70% are seen a single time; roughly 5% belongs to the top ten.

Sequenced material: CD4+ T cells from blood, cultured in vitro. The sequence was obtained from a human donor who had recovered from COVID-19. J is TRBJ2-3 and V is TRBV20-1, with unresolved D. CDR3 loop: CSAYSLAPAADTQYF. CDR3 sequence (DNA): TGCAGTGCTTACTCCCTCGCCCCCGCGGCAGATACGCAGTATTTT.